Following are 32 T cell receptor beta chains from one sample sequenced in a study of blood T cell repertoires in COVID-19. This table comes from immunoSEQ multiplex PCR, and its TCRdb copy is limited to in-frame clones, with some not included. Among roughly 250,000 clones listed, 75% to 90% were seen once. Material: peripheral blood. The receptors derive from a man aged 55-75 years who had recovered from COVID-19.

This sequence joins TRBV30 and TRBJ1-1; D may be TRBD1 (5 bases). CDR1 is GTSNPN and CDR2 is SVGIG in the germline V gene (reference sequence). V lost 1 base, J lost 4 bases, and 13 bases lay in between. The CDR3 runs to 14 residues. CDR3 coding DNA: TGTGCCTGGAGTGCTCATCTGGGGGGCACTGAAGCTTTCTTT. Translating gives CAWSAHLGGTEAFF.

The chain combines TRBV6-6 with TRBJ2-1, with TRBD2 matching 7 bases. Trimming at V came to 5 bases and at J to 8 bases, leaving 21 bases not matched to a gene. CDR1 is MNHNY and CDR2 is SVGAGI in the germline V gene (reference sequence). This CDR3 has 18 residues. The CDR3 DNA follows: TGTGCCAGCAGTCCTACTCTTCTGCGGGGGTCGGCTTTCGATGAGCAGTTCTTC. This translates into CASSPTLLRGSAFDEQFF.

The V call is TRBV19, the J call TRBJ2-1, with D perhaps matching TRBD1 (5 bases). Germline values: CDR1 LNHDA, CDR2 SQIVND (reference sequence). The CDR3 is made up of 15 amino acids. V gave up 1 base and J gave up 9 bases, with 16 bases separating them. This chain's CDR3 is CASSIGTLWAGEQFF. The CDR3, as DNA: TGTGCCAGTAGTATAGGGACACTTTGGGCAGGTGAGCAGTTCTTC.

V usage is TRBV19 and J usage is TRBJ1-1; TRBD1 matches 7 bases. This CDR3 region has 15 residues. After removal of 4 bases from V and 5 bases from J, the junction contained 10 bases not matched to a gene. Germline CDR1 is LNHDA and CDR2 is SQIVND (reference sequence). The CDR3 DNA reads TGTGCCAGTAGTACGGGTCAGGGGGTGTGGACTGAAGCTTTCTTT. Its protein product is CASSTGQGVWTEAFF.

The rearrangement joins TRBV7-4 to TRBJ2-5, with 7 bases aligning to TRBD2. Germline assignment: CDR1 SGHVT and CDR2 SQSDAQ. CDR3 length: 16 residues. J was trimmed by 2 bases and V by 5 bases; bases with no gene match: 11. CDR3 nucleotide sequence: TGTGCCAGCAGCCCCCATTTGGGACTATCACAAGAGACCCAGTACTTC. It yields the protein CASSPHLGLSQETQYF.

The chain carries TRBV18 and TRBJ1-5; D is possibly TRBD1 (6 bases). From germline, CDR1 is KGHSH and CDR2 LQKENI. Trimming stripped 4 bases from V and 4 bases from J, with 11 bases between. CDR3 length equals 14 residues. As DNA, the CDR3 is TGTGCCAGCTCACTAGACAGGTTTAATCAGCCCCAGCATTTT. Encoded protein: CASSLDRFNQPQHF.

The rearrangement links TRBV18 to TRBJ2-3, with TRBD2 matching 8 bases. CDR1 and CDR2 from the germline V gene are KGHSH and LQKENI. The trim removed 2 bases at V and 4 bases at J, leaving 2 bases unmatched. The length of the CDR3 is 14 residues. The CDR3 protein is CASSPSGGSDTQYF. The CDR3 DNA reads as TGTGCCAGCTCACCAAGCGGGGGCTCAGATACGCAGTATTTT.

The chain recombines TRBV19 with TRBJ1-5, with 10 bases aligning to TRBD1. CDR1 and CDR2 from the germline V gene are LNHDA and SQIVND (reference sequence). V lost 2 bases, J lost 0 bases, and 7 bases stayed unmatched. The CDR3 totals 18 residues. This CDR3 is CASSILDRGFGSNQPQHF. DNA for the CDR3: TGTGCCAGTAGTATACTGGACAGGGGGTTCGGTAGCAATCAGCCCCAGCATTTT.

This CDR3 reads CASSSPGVYEQYV. As DNA, the CDR3 is TGTGCCAGCAGCTCTCCGGGAGTTTACGAGCAGTACGTC. The rearrangement links TRBV7-8 to TRBJ2-7, with a possible D match to TRBD2 (6 bases). The germline CDR1 and CDR2 sequences are SGHVS and FQNEAQ. The V end lost 4 bases, the J end lost 4 bases, and 11 bases lay between the germline ends. The CDR3 loop spans 13 amino acids.

This sequence joins TRBV11-3 and TRBJ2-4; D possibly corresponds to TRBD2 (5 bases). CDR3 length equals 13 residues. The V end was cut by 5 bases, the J end by 9 bases, with 14 bases between. From germline, CDR1 is SGHNT and CDR2 YENEEA. The CDR3 DNA reads TGTGCCAGCAGCGGATCGGACCGGGGCATTCAGTACTTC. This gives the protein CASSGSDRGIQYF.

The rearrangement links TRBV4-1 to TRBJ1-2; perhaps TRBD1 as D (6 bases). The germline V and J ends were trimmed by 0 bases and 4 bases, with 9 bases remaining between them. Germline CDR1 and CDR2: MGHRA and YSYEKL. CDR3 length: 14 amino acids. This CDR3 reads CASSQDGGAYGYTF. The DNA of the CDR3 is TGCGCCAGCAGCCAAGATGGGGGGGCCTATGGCTACACCTTC.

V is TRBV5-1 and J is TRBJ1-6, with 7 bases that match TRBD1. The V and J ends lost 2 bases and 0 bases, in that order; junction bases with no gene match: 5. CDR1 SGHRS and CDR2 YFSETQ come from the germline V gene. The CDR3 totals 17 residues. The CDR3 sequence: CASSFVAGGSYNSPLHF. DNA for the CDR3: TGCGCCAGCAGCTTCGTTGCAGGGGGCTCCTATAATTCACCCCTCCACTTT.

The chain links TRBV3-1 (or the pseudogene TRBV3-2) to TRBJ2-7; D unresolved. The CDR3 length is 13 residues. CDR1 LGHDT and CDR2 YNNKEL come from the germline V gene (reference sequence). V was cut by 0 bases and J by 3 bases, with 6 bases left in between. CDR3 DNA: TGTGCCAGCAGCCAAGATTCCCTCTACGAGCAGTACTTC. It encodes CASSQDSLYEQYF.

The chain couples TRBV18 to TRBJ2-3; 13 bases agree with TRBD2. The germline CDR1 and CDR2 sequences are KGHSH and LQKENI. The CDR3 runs to 19 residues. V dropped 4 bases and J dropped 4; count of bases not matched to a gene: 14. DNA for the CDR3: TGTGCCAGCTCACTTTCCGTACTAGCGGGGGGGCCTCCCGCAGATACGCAGTATTTT. It specifies CASSLSVLAGGPPADTQYF.

This sequence joins TRBV10-3 and TRBJ1-2; 8 nucleotides agree with TRBD1. Trimming removed 0 bases from V and 2 bases from J; junction bases left unmatched: 5. Germline V gene sequence: CDR1 ENHRY, CDR2 SYGVKD. This CDR3 spans 16 amino acids. The chain's CDR3 is CAISESMGTGNYGYTF. As DNA, the CDR3 is TGTGCCATCAGTGAGTCGATGGGGACAGGCAACTATGGCTACACCTTC.

The chain couples TRBV6-5 to TRBJ2-2, with 10 bases lining up with TRBD1. The CDR3 runs to 15 residues. Losses at the gene ends were 4 bases for V and 4 bases for J; bases not matched to a gene: 3. The germline V gene encodes CDR1 MNHEY and CDR2 SVGAGI. The CDR3 sequence is CASSSGQGSTGELFF. The CDR3 nucleotides read TGTGCCAGCAGTTCGGGACAGGGGAGCACCGGGGAGCTGTTTTTT.

J is TRBJ2-5 and V is TRBV7-6, with 8 bases that match TRBD2. The CDR3 runs 16 residues. Germline CDR1 and CDR2: SGHVS and FNYEAQ. Trimming took 7 bases from V and 5 from J; bases not matched to a gene: 15. The CDR3 coding sequence is TGTGCCAGCAACCTTGGTTACGGGGGGGGAGTGGAGACCCAGTACTTC. Its protein product is CASNLGYGGGVETQYF.

The chain joins TRBV7-9 to TRBJ2-3; 8 bases map to TRBD2. The trim removed 6 bases at V and 0 bases at J, leaving 11 bases unmatched. CDR1 and CDR2 from the germline V gene are SEHNR and FQNEAQ (reference sequence). The CDR3 totals 17 residues. In nucleotides, the CDR3 is TGTGCCAGCAGTCCAGGACGGGTAGCGGGGAGCACAGATACGCAGTATTTT. This encodes CASSPGRVAGSTDTQYF.

The chain carries TRBV9 and TRBJ2-2; the D gene is possibly TRBD2 (5 bases). Germline CDR1 reads SGDLS; CDR2 reads YYNGEE. Trimming took off 7 bases at V and 2 bases at J, with 18 bases between the two ends. This CDR3 comprises 16 residues. The CDR3 region is CASAPLAGFNTGELFF. The CDR3 bases are TGTGCCAGCGCCCCCCTCGCGGGCTTTAACACCGGGGAGCTGTTTTTT.

J is TRBJ2-2 and V is TRBV5-1; D ambiguous. Between the trimmed V and J ends, which lost 0 bases and 7 bases, there was a span of 13 bases. Looked up from germline, CDR1 is SGHRS and CDR2 is YFSETQ. CDR3 length equals 15 residues. The CDR3 nucleotides are TGCGCCAGCAGCTTGGGACAATATAATCACGGGGAGCTGTTTTTT. Translated: CASSLGQYNHGELFF.

The chain recombines TRBV20-1 with TRBJ2-7; possibly TRBD1 for D (6 bases). Looked up from germline, CDR1 is DFQATT and CDR2 is SNEGSKA (reference sequence). The CDR3 contains 13 residues. V dropped 3 bases and J dropped 5 bases, with 14 bases sitting between them. In DNA form, the CDR3 reads TGCAGTGCTAGTACAGGGCGCAGAGACGAGCAGTACTTC. This sequence encodes CSASTGRRDEQYF.

The CDR3 region is CASSWTSGGAQDTQYF. CDR3 sequence (DNA): TGTGCCAGCAGCTGGACTAGCGGGGGGGCCCAGGATACGCAGTATTTT. This chain joins TRBV5-4 and TRBJ2-3; 15 positions match TRBD2. The length of the CDR3 is 16 residues. V gave up 3 bases and J gave up 6 bases; unmatched junction bases: 5. Germline CDR1 is SGHNT and CDR2 is YYREEE (reference sequence).

The chain uses TRBV27 and TRBJ1-4; 12 bases align to TRBD1. After removal of 6 bases from V and 5 bases from J, the junction contained 7 bases not matched to a gene. This CDR3 is 16 amino acids long. CDR1 MNHEY and CDR2 SMNVEV come from the germline V gene (reference sequence). The CDR3 region has the DNA TGTGCCAGCAGGGGACAGGGGGCAAACGAAAATGAAAAACTGTTTTTT. Translating gives CASRGQGANENEKLFF.

The chain has TRBV30 and TRBJ2-7, with D perhaps matching TRBD2 (6 bases). The CDR3 consists of 13 residues. V lost 1 base to trimming and J lost 9 bases, with 16 bases between them. Germline V gives CDR1 GTSNPN, CDR2 SVGIG (reference sequence). CDR3 coding DNA: TGTGCCTGGAGTGGGGGAGGTCCTTCAGGGCAGTACTTC. It translates to CAWSGGGPSGQYF.

The genes are TRBV12-5 and TRBJ2-2, with 7 positions matching TRBD2. The CDR3 covers 16 residues. Germline V gene data show CDR1 as LGHNT and CDR2 as FRNRAP. V lost 3 bases and J lost 6; bases outside the gene matches: 10. CDR3 residues: CASGFGSSGGAGELFF. In nucleotides, the CDR3 is TGTGCTAGTGGTTTTGGCTCGTCGGGGGGAGCCGGGGAGCTGTTTTTT.

J is TRBJ1-4 and V is TRBV28; 8 nucleotides line up with TRBD1. The ends lost 6 bases at V and 0 bases at J; junction bases unmatched: 3. The CDR3 length is 15 residues. Germline assignment: CDR1 MDHEN and CDR2 SYDVKM. CDR3 nucleotide sequence: TGTGCCAGCAGCCAACAGGGGGCAACTAATGAAAAACTGTTTTTT. This sequence encodes CASSQQGATNEKLFF.

The gene calls are TRBV19 and TRBJ2-2, with 11 bases matching TRBD2. The V gene's germline CDR1 is LNHDA and CDR2 SQIVND (reference sequence). The trim removed 7 bases at V and 3 bases at J, leaving 7 bases unmatched. The CDR3 totals 16 residues. CDR3 region: CASILGTSGHTGELFF. The DNA for the CDR3 is TGTGCCAGTATCTTGGGGACTAGCGGACACACCGGGGAGCTGTTTTTT.

The V and J genes are TRBV3-1 (or the pseudogene TRBV3-2) and TRBJ2-3; TRBD2 matches at 10 bases. The germline gives CDR1 LGHDT, CDR2 YNNKEL (reference sequence). CDR3 size: 15 residues. V was pared by 5 bases and J by 4 bases, with 6 bases of the junction left unmatched. The CDR3 spells CASSYQRGGADTQYF. DNA for the CDR3: TGTGCCAGCAGCTACCAGCGGGGGGGCGCAGATACGCAGTATTTT.

A single count supports this clone. CDR3 sequence: CASRELLQETQYF. CDR3 sequence (DNA): TGCGCCAGCAGGGAGCTCCTTCAAGAGACCCAGTACTTC. The V gene is TRBV5-1, the J gene TRBJ2-5; D unclear. Germline loops: CDR1 SGHRS, CDR2 YFSETQ. This CDR3 has 13 amino acids. V shed 5 bases and J shed 2 bases, with 10 bases lying between them.

The chain combines TRBV27 with TRBJ2-7, with 10 bases that match TRBD1. V lost 5 bases, J lost 3 bases, and 16 bases stayed unmatched. The germline V gene encodes CDR1 MNHEY and CDR2 SMNVEV (reference sequence). The CDR3 length is 18 residues. Here the CDR3 reads CASSPSLLWTGGNYEQYF. CDR3 DNA sequence: TGTGCCAGCAGTCCAAGTCTCCTATGGACAGGGGGTAACTACGAGCAGTACTTC.

The chain combines TRBV9 with TRBJ1-6; unclear D gene. Germline V lookup: CDR1 SGDLS, CDR2 YYNGEE. The V end was cut by 4 bases, the J end by 0 bases, with 8 bases between. This CDR3 has 15 amino acids. The CDR3 DNA follows: TGTGCCAGCAGCCCACACAGCTCCTATAATTCACCCCTCCACTTT. It translates to CASSPHSSYNSPLHF. Full variable domain (rest looked up from reference TRBV9 and TRBJ1-6): DSGVTQTPKHLITATGQRVTLRCSPRSGDLSVYWYQQSLDQGLQFLIQYYNGEERAKGNILERFSAQQFPDLHSELNLSSLELGDSALYFCASSPHSSYNSPLHFGNGTRLTVT.

The chain employs TRBV11-2 and TRBJ2-2; TRBD1 agrees at 7 bases. The germline gives CDR1 SGHAT, CDR2 FQNNGV. This CDR3 has 17 residues. V gave up 5 bases and J gave up 3 bases; unmatched junction bases: 12. For the CDR3, the DNA is TGTGCCAGCAGCCGAGCTACAGGGGCCCCCTACACCGGGGAGCTGTTTTTT. Protein product: CASSRATGAPYTGELFF.